These 31 T cell receptor beta chains were all obtained from the same sample, sequenced in a study of immune cell composition in non-small cell lung cancer (dated by TCRdb to the late 2010s). Library preparation was by the immunoSEQ multiplex PCR assay. This immuneACCESS table, as held by TCRdb, lists in-frame sequences with V and J called but not all clones. Of the missing ones, under half trace to an unresolved V gene in checked studies; the others have no known cause. The sample records 4,500 to 5,500 clones, roughly 72% of which are singletons. The ten largest clones take up around 14% of the sample. Normal lung samples were non-adjacent lung tissue taken as far from the tumour as possible, at least 3 cm away, from the same patient. Sequences were obtained from non-adjacent lung tissue. These receptors were obtained from a human donor with non-small cell lung cancer.

DNA of the CDR3: TGCGCCAGCAGCCCAGCAGGGATCGATGAGCAGTTCTTC. It encodes CASSPAGIDEQFF. The chain is built from TRBV5-1 and TRBJ2-1, with a tentative D call TRBD1 (5 bases). The ends were cut back, 4 bases at V and 8 bases at J, with 13 bases in the middle. The CDR3 runs to 13 residues. Germline CDR1 is SGHRS and CDR2 is YFSETQ.

This clone was observed a few times. The CDR3 sequence: CASSGTVSEKLFF. The DNA of the CDR3 is TGTGCCAGCTCAGGGACAGTCTCCGAAAAACTGTTTTTT. The chain has TRBV18 and TRBJ1-4; 7 bases align to TRBD1. This CDR3 is 13 amino acids long. The trim removed 5 bases at V and 8 bases at J, leaving 5 bases unmatched. CDR1 is KGHSH, CDR2 LQKENI, per germline. Combining the CDR3 with reference TRBV18 and TRBJ1-4 gives the whole variable domain NAGVMQNPRHLVRRRGQEARLRCSPMKGHSHVYWYRQLPEEGLKFMVYLQKENIIDESGMPKERFSAEFPKEGPSILRIQQVVRGDSAAYFCASSGTVSEKLFFGSGTQLSVL.

This chain uses TRBV6-1 with TRBJ2-7; 8 bases line up with TRBD1. Unmatched junction bases numbered 5, after V lost 1 base and J lost 3 bases. The CDR3 runs to 15 residues. Looked up from germline, CDR1 is MNHNS and CDR2 is SASEGT. The CDR3 spells CASSEGTGSLYEQYF. The DNA for the CDR3 is TGTGCCAGCAGTGAAGGGACAGGGTCCCTCTACGAGCAGTACTTC.

The chain uses TRBV9 and TRBJ2-5, with TRBD2 identical over 9 bases. The junction had 8 bases not matched to a gene; V was cut back by 0 bases and J by 5 bases. Germline CDR1 SGDLS, CDR2 YYNGEE. The CDR3 contains 16 residues. Here the CDR3 reads CASSVGNSGGYETQYF. Here the CDR3 DNA reads TGTGCCAGCAGCGTAGGAAATAGCGGGGGATATGAGACCCAGTACTTC.

The chain employs TRBV7-2 and TRBJ1-5; 7 nucleotides agree with TRBD1. There are 14 residues in the CDR3. V shed 0 bases, J shed 5 bases, and the junction held 1 base outside the gene matches. Germline V gene sequence: CDR1 SGHTA, CDR2 FQGNSA. The CDR3 region has the DNA TGTGCCAGCAGCTTAGCAGGGGGCGATCAGCCCCAGCATTTT. It encodes CASSLAGGDQPQHF.

The V and J genes are TRBV4-1 and TRBJ1-5; 8 bases match TRBD1. J gave up 11 bases and V 0 bases, and 9 bases lay outside the gene matches. The CDR3 totals 15 residues. Germline V gene sequence: CDR1 MGHRA, CDR2 YSYEKL. CDR3 coding DNA: TGCGCCAGCAGCCAAGAGTGGACAGGGACCCGGACCCAGCATTTT. This encodes CASSQEWTGTRTQHF.

The chain joins TRBV19 to TRBJ2-5; 7 bases are shared with TRBD1. This CDR3 is built from 14 residues. Germline V lookup: CDR1 LNHDA, CDR2 SQIVND (reference sequence). The V gene end was trimmed by 6 bases and the J gene end by 11 bases; junction bases not matched to a gene: 15. The CDR3 loop reads CASSYPDRFAEQYF. Written as DNA, the CDR3 is TGTGCCAGTAGCTACCCGGACAGGTTTGCTGAGCAGTACTTC.

The chain combines TRBV9 with TRBJ1-1; D remains unclear. Germline V gives CDR1 SGDLS, CDR2 YYNGEE. The V end was cut by 3 bases, the J end by 1 base, with 7 bases between. The CDR3 loop spans 13 amino acids. CDR3 sequence: CASSGPWNTEAFF. CDR3 nucleotides: TGTGCCAGCAGCGGGCCATGGAACACTGAAGCTTTCTTT.

CDR3 in amino acids: CASSLANINEQYF. In nucleotides, the CDR3 is TGTGCCAGCAGCTTAGCGAACATTAACGAGCAGTACTTC. This chain joins TRBV7-6 and TRBJ2-7, with D uncertain. The CDR3 covers 13 residues. Per germline, CDR1 SGHVS and CDR2 FNYEAQ. V was trimmed by 0 bases and J by 5 bases, leaving 8 bases between them.

The gene calls are TRBV7-9 and TRBJ2-5, with D tentatively TRBD1 (5 bases). V gave up 5 bases and J gave up 5 bases, with 15 bases separating them. CDR1 SEHNR and CDR2 FQNEAQ come from the germline V gene (reference sequence). The CDR3 extends over 14 amino acids. Written as DNA, the CDR3 is TGTGCCAGCAGCCCCTCATCAGGGTCGGAGACCCAGTACTTC. It specifies CASSPSSGSETQYF.

The V call is TRBV7-2, the J call TRBJ1-5, with D possibly matching TRBD1 (5 bases). Germline V CDR1 and CDR2: SGHTA, FQGNSA. Trimming pared 1 base from V and 3 bases from J, leaving 10 bases between. The CDR3 spans 15 residues. CDR3 loop: CASSLESGFNQPQHF. The CDR3 DNA follows: TGTGCCAGCAGCTTAGAGTCAGGGTTCAATCAGCCCCAGCATTTT.

The chain employs TRBV9 and TRBJ2-5; a possible D gene is TRBD1 (6 bases). V was pared by 3 bases and J by 2 bases, with 11 bases between. Germline assignment: CDR1 SGDLS and CDR2 YYNGEE. The CDR3 length is 14 residues. The CDR3 DNA is TGTGCCAGCAGCGCAGGACAGAGACAAGAGACCCAGTACTTC. It codes for CASSAGQRQETQYF.

By proportion, this clone is medium-sized. V usage is TRBV7-9 and J usage is TRBJ1-6; D gene unclear. The germline V and J ends were trimmed by 4 bases and 7 bases, with 14 bases remaining between them. Germline V gene lookup returns CDR1 SEHNR and CDR2 FQNEAQ (reference sequence). The length of the CDR3 is 15 residues. CDR3 loop: CASSSSLSLNSPLHF. In DNA form, the CDR3 reads TGTGCCAGCAGCTCCTCCTTGAGCCTAAATTCACCCCTCCACTTT.

This clone was counted between two and nine times. The chain joins TRBV6-5 to TRBJ2-2, with 12 bases matching TRBD2. The CDR3 is 16 amino acids. Unmatched junction bases numbered 6, after V lost 2 bases and J lost 8 bases. CDR1 MNHEY and CDR2 SVGAGI come from the germline V gene. The CDR3 bases are TGTGCCAGCAGTTACCGGCTGACTAGCGGGAGTGGGGAGCTGTTTTTT. Translation gives CASSYRLTSGSGELFF.

The chain combines TRBV27 with TRBJ2-1; tentative D call: TRBD1 (5 bases). Per the germline V gene, CDR1 is MNHEY and CDR2 is SMNVEV (reference sequence). V dropped 5 bases and J dropped 7 bases, with 9 bases sitting between them. The CDR3 covers 12 residues. As DNA, the CDR3 is TGTGCCAGCAGTCCTCAGGGAAATGAGCAGTTCTTC. Protein: CASSPQGNEQFF.

The chain carries TRBV14 and TRBJ2-7, with D possibly TRBD1 on 6 matching bases. This CDR3 region has 13 residues. V was shortened by 5 bases and J by 4 bases, with 12 bases between the two germline ends. Germline CDR1 and CDR2: SGHDN and FVKESK. Here the CDR3 DNA reads TGTGCCAGCAGCAAGGCAGGGGTATACGAGCAGTACTTC. It yields the protein CASSKAGVYEQYF.

The chain combines TRBV5-6 with TRBJ2-5; TRBD2 matches at 11 bases. The germline CDR1 and CDR2 sequences are SGHDT and YYEEEE. The CDR3 length is 16 residues. Unmatched junction bases numbered 4, after V lost 3 bases and J lost 0 bases. The CDR3 nucleotides are TGTGCCAGCAGCTGGTGGACTAGCGGGTACCAAGAGACCCAGTACTTC. It specifies CASSWWTSGYQETQYF.

This clone was seen once. The chain uses TRBV5-5 and TRBJ2-1, with 9 positions matching TRBD1. The CDR3 has 14 residues. V lost 2 bases and J lost 12; bases outside the gene matches: 9. Germline CDR1 and CDR2: SGHKS and YYEKEE (reference sequence). CDR3 coding DNA: TGTGCCAGCAGCTTCCCGGGACAGGGCCTGGGGCAGTTCTTC. Its translation is CASSFPGQGLGQFF.

This rearrangement joins TRBV5-3 to TRBJ2-3; unclear D gene. TRBV5-3 is an open reading frame, and its role is uncertain. V was clipped by 3 bases and J by 8 bases, with 13 bases between them. The CDR3 spans 13 residues. CDR3 protein: CARSSTLSGTQYF. The CDR3 coding sequence is TGTGCCAGAAGCTCCACACTAAGTGGTACGCAGTATTTT.

This clone has a single count. The chain has TRBV5-1 and TRBJ2-3; TRBD2 agrees at 11 bases. The CDR3 loop spans 16 amino acids. V was pared by 0 bases and J by 4 bases, with 4 bases of the junction left unmatched. Looked up from germline, CDR1 is SGHRS and CDR2 is YFSETQ. The CDR3 protein is CASSLVSGGAADTQYF. CDR3 coding DNA: TGCGCCAGCAGCTTGGTTAGCGGGGGGGCCGCAGATACGCAGTATTTT.

The gene calls are TRBV5-4 and TRBJ2-1, with TRBD2 identical over 9 bases. V trimming: 0 bases; J trimming: 8 bases; junction bases outside the gene matches: 6. Germline V CDR1 and CDR2: SGHNT, YYREEE (reference sequence). The CDR3 consists of 15 residues. CDR3 sequence reads: CASSLGRGGSHEQFF. CDR3 bases: TGTGCCAGCAGCTTGGGGCGGGGGGGCAGCCATGAGCAGTTCTTC.

This clone was seen a handful of times. One end of the junction is discordant with germline, which a read error may explain. V gene TRBV6-1 combines with J gene TRBJ2-7; 9 nucleotides match TRBD2. This CDR3 has 11 residues. Germline V gene lookup returns CDR1 MNHNS and CDR2 SASEGT. DNA for the CDR3: TGTGCCAGCATCCAAACCGGGACTAGCATATTC. Translating it yields CASIQTGTSIF.

The V and J genes are TRBV7-9 and TRBJ2-7, with TRBD1 identical over 7 bases. V lost 0 bases to trimming and J lost 3 bases; unmatched junction nucleotides: 8. This CDR3 region has 16 residues. CDR1 is SEHNR, CDR2 FQNEAQ, per germline (reference sequence). For the CDR3, the DNA is TGTGCCAGCAGCTTAGCGCAGGACAGGAGACACTACGAGCAGTACTTC. Translated: CASSLAQDRRHYEQYF.

This clone was recorded a few times. This chain connects TRBV12-5 to TRBJ1-1; tentative D call: TRBD1 (6 bases). The CDR3 has 12 amino acids. Germline V gene data show CDR1 as LGHNT and CDR2 as FRNRAP. V gave up 5 bases and J gave up 8 bases, with 12 bases separating them. CDR3 amino acids: CASGDPGEEAFF. CDR3 DNA sequence: TGTGCTAGTGGTGACCCAGGGGAGGAAGCTTTCTTT. Looking up the rest from reference TRBV12-5 and TRBJ1-1 gives the full variable domain: DARVTQTPRHKVTEMGQEVTMRCQPILGHNTVFWYRQTMMQGLELLAYFRNRAPLDDSGMPKDRFSAEMPDATLATLKIQPSEPRDSAVYFCASGDPGEEAFFGQGTRLTVV.

The V call is TRBV6-6, the J call TRBJ2-5; no reliable D call. Germline V gives CDR1 MNHNY, CDR2 SVGAGI (reference sequence). The CDR3 has 13 residues. Trimming removed 2 bases from V and 2 bases from J, with 6 bases in between. The CDR3 reads CASSYTRQETQYF. The CDR3 DNA reads TGTGCCAGCAGTTACACAAGACAAGAGACCCAGTACTTC.

The V gene is TRBV19, the J gene TRBJ1-6; TRBD1 aligns across 7 bases. CDR3 size: 17 residues. Germline CDR1 LNHDA, CDR2 SQIVND (reference sequence). Unmatched junction bases numbered 12, after V lost 4 bases and J lost 6 bases. CDR3 DNA sequence: TGTGCCAGTAGTAGTGCCCCTTCGTGGGACAGTAATTCACCCCTCCACTTT. Amino acids: CASSSAPSWDSNSPLHF.

This clone has a handful of counts. This sequence joins TRBV5-1 and TRBJ2-7, with TRBD1 matching 7 bases. With 2 bases clipped from V and 1 base from J, the junction kept 0 bases outside the gene matches. Looked up from germline, CDR1 is SGHRS and CDR2 is YFSETQ. The CDR3 totals 13 residues. CDR3 in amino acids: CASSLQGSYEQYF. In nucleotides, the CDR3 is TGCGCCAGCAGCTTACAGGGGTCCTACGAGCAGTACTTC.

This clone was seen only a few times. This chain connects TRBV28 to TRBJ1-5; 7 nucleotides match TRBD1. Looked up from germline, CDR1 is MDHEN and CDR2 is SYDVKM. The V gene end was trimmed by 6 bases and the J gene end by 0 bases; junction bases not matched to a gene: 5. CDR3 size: 15 residues. The CDR3: CASSLTGVSNQPQHF. CDR3 DNA: TGTGCCAGCAGCCTCACAGGGGTTAGCAATCAGCCCCAGCATTTT. The full variable domain, with the rest looked up from reference TRBV28 and TRBJ1-5, is DVKVTQSSRYLVKRTGEKVFLECVQDMDHENMFWYRQDPGLGLRLIYFSYDVKMKEKGDIPEGYSVSREKKERFSLILESASTNQTSMYLCASSLTGVSNQPQHFGDGTRLSIL.

CDR3 bases: TGCAGCGTCTACCGACAGAACTATGGCTACACCTTC. Translated, it gives CSVYRQNYGYTF. The chain combines TRBV29-1 with TRBJ1-2; a weak D match, TRBD1 (5 bases). V lost 6 bases and J lost 2, with 10 bases in between. Per the germline V gene, CDR1 is SQVTM and CDR2 is ANQGSEA. The CDR3 length is 12 residues.

CDR3 residues: CASSQGLTYEQYF. The CDR3 region has the DNA TGTGCCAGCAGTCAAGGACTTACCTACGAGCAGTACTTC. The J gene is TRBJ2-7, the V gene TRBV6-5, with D possibly matching TRBD2 (5 bases). The V gene's germline CDR1 is MNHEY and CDR2 SVGAGI. The CDR3 runs to 13 residues. The germline V and J ends were trimmed by 5 bases and 2 bases, with 10 bases remaining between them.

This sequence joins TRBV5-1 and TRBJ2-7; TRBD2 matches at 7 bases. The CDR3 loop spans 15 amino acids. The germline CDR1 and CDR2 sequences are SGHRS and YFSETQ. With 4 bases clipped from V and 3 bases from J, the junction kept 10 bases outside the gene matches. The CDR3 sequence is CASSREASQNYEQYF. In nucleotides, the CDR3 is TGCGCCAGCAGCCGGGAGGCTAGCCAGAACTACGAGCAGTACTTC.